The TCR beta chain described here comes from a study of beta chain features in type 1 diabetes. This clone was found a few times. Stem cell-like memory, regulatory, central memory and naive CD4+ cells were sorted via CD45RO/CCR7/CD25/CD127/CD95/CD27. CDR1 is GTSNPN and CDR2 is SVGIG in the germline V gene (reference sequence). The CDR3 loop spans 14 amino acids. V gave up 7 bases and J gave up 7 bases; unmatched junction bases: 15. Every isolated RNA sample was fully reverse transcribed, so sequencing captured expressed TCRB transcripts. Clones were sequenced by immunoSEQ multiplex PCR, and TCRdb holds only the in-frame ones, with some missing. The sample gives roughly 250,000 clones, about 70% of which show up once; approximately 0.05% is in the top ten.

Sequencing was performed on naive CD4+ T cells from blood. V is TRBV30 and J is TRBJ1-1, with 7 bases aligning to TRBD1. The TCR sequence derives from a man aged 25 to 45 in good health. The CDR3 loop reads CASVTGSAIHEAFF. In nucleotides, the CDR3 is TGTGCCTCTGTGACAGGGTCCGCCATACATGAAGCTTTCTTT. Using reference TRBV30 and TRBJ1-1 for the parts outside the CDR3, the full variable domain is SQTIHQWPATLVQPVGSPLSLECTVEGTSNPNLYWYRQAAGRGLQLLFYSVGIGQISSEVPQNLSASRPQDRQFILSSKKLLLSDSGFYLCASVTGSAIHEAFFGQGTRLTVV.